This T cell receptor beta chain was captured in a study of OX40 agonist ivuxolimab in advanced cancers. Regarding the study in general: Ivuxolimab was an agonistic, fully human IgG2 monoclonal antibody directed against OX40 (CD134), a costimulatory receptor. The dose-escalation cohort was roughly 83% male with a mean age of approximately 60 years, ranging from roughly 20 to 80. Of the approximately 54 patients in dose escalation, approximately 20 had hepatocellular carcinoma, some 15 had melanoma, 9 had renal cell carcinoma and 9 had head and neck cancer. Prior anti-PD-1, anti-PD-L1 or anti-CTLA-4 therapy was permitted, and 40% of dose-escalation patients had received checkpoint inhibitors. Peripheral TCRbeta sequencing aimed to test whether ivuxolimab altered TCR sequence diversity and caused clonal T-cell expansion. The monotherapy dose-escalation portion (N ≈ 55 patients) of the phase I ivuxolimab trial is reported in the paper. Three dose-escalation patients achieved partial responses, one with hepatocellular carcinoma and two with cutaneous melanoma. Intravenous ivuxolimab was administered to patients every 2 weeks at six dose levels: 0.01, 0.1, 0.3, 1.5, 3 and 10 mg/kg.

V and J are truncated by 5 bases and 3 bases respectively, leaving an intervening sequence of 17 bases. Reading from cysteine to phenylalanine, the CDR3 counts 15 amino acids. The read is trimmed to its CDR3 DNA, 45 bases read in frame from base 1. CDR1 and CDR2, per the germline V gene (reference sequence), are LNHDA and SQIVND. This clone has only a few counts. This clone's antigen is unknown. Base-call qualities are not available, and no considerably larger clone is one nucleotide away. Patients with autoimmune disease history or receiving systemic immunosuppression were excluded from the trial. In every dose cohort, peripheral blood was drawn for TCR sequencing at baseline, cycle 4 day 1, and cycle 7 day 1. The samples were drawn from a first-in-human, open-label, multicenter phase I dose-escalation trial of ivuxolimab. Adults with locally advanced or metastatic head and neck squamous cell, hepatocellular, melanoma or renal cell carcinoma were enrolled in the trial. CD4+ and CD8+ T cells were sorted separately from peripheral blood before TCR sequencing.

Genomic DNA was extracted from sorted cells for sequencing of the TCRbeta CDR3 region. The immunoSEQ Assay was used for sequencing of TCRbeta CDR3 regions. TCRdb carries this immuneACCESS record with in-frame sequences only. Its versions omit some clonotypes, under half of them owing to an unresolved V gene in the studies checked, with the rest unexplained. Counted in this sample were several thousand clones; approximately 90% of them appeared once. 1.5% to 2% of the sample comes from the top ten. What the work shows at the level of the full study, not this receptor alone: Low levels of normalized T-cell clonal expansion were also shown by some nonresponding patients. Antigen specificity was not determined for the clonally expanded peripheral T cells. After ivuxolimab, expanded clones were on average more numerous among CD8+ T cells than among CD4+ T cells. At doses of 0.1 to 3.0 mg/kg, clonal expansion of both CD4+ and CD8+ T cells in blood was seen between baseline and week 6. Partial responders in the 0.1-3.0 mg/kg groups had among the lowest normalized peripheral clonal expansion, especially among CD8+ T cells.

The sample in question was CD4+ or CD8+ T cells sorted from blood, obtained in a trial of the OX40 agonist ivuxolimab. The sequence came from an adult with an advanced solid tumor such as melanoma, head and neck, liver or kidney cancer. The chain joins TRBV19 to TRBJ2-7; 6 matching bases give a weak D call of TRBD2. Here the CDR3 is given as CASSEDRRTIYEQYF. The DNA sequence reads TGTGCCAGTAGTGAGGACCGTCGGACTATCTACGAGCAGTACTTC.